The rows below give T cell receptor beta chains drawn from one sample of a study of vaccination and CD4 T cells after COVID-19. TCRdb itself ran the PCR reads through MiXCR, one entry per CDR3 protein. The sample shows about 7,800 distinct CDR3 sequences, under 60% of them seen only once. Their antigens are not known. The sequenced sample was CD4+ T cells from blood, cultured in vitro. The receptors derive from a human donor in good health. CDR3s include the opening cysteine and the closing phenylalanine or tryptophan. A D gene is named only where the DNA matches it firmly. The size of a clone is reported for some rows only, either as once, few or many, or as a class for expanded clones.

>.|TRBJ2-7|TRBV27|.
CASSLWGRGPTYEQYF
TGTGCCAGCAGTTTATGGGGGCGGGGGCCGACCTACGAGCAGTACTTC
>.|TRBJ1-2|TRBV9|.
CASSGPTAGYTF
TGTGCCAGCAGCGGTCCGACAGCGGGCTACACCTTC
>.|TRBJ1-2|TRBV7-8|.
CASSLGRFLGYGGYTF
TGTGCCAGCAGCTTAGGGCGGTTTCTGGGTTATGGTGGCTACACCTTC
>.|TRBJ1-1|TRBV30|.
CAWKQGPTEAFF
TGTGCCTGGAAGCAGGGTCCCACTGAAGCTTTCTTT
>.|TRBJ2-1|TRBV6-1|TRBD2
CASTAQSLAGVSNEQFF
TGTGCCAGCACCGCGCAGAGCCTAGCGGGAGTTTCCAATGAGCAGTTCTTC
>.|TRBJ2-5|TRBV21-1|.
CASIGILGPTEDQYF
TGTGCCAGCATCGGCATATTGGGGCCGACTGAGGACCAGTACTTC
>.|TRBJ2-1|TRBV7-2|.
CASSPKGVVGNEQFF
TGTGCCAGCAGCCCCAAGGGTGTCGTTGGCAATGAGCAGTTCTTC
>.|TRBJ1-2|TRBV28|.
CASSSPRVYTF
TGTGCCAGCAGTTCGCCAAGGGTTTACACCTTC
>few|TRBJ2-3|TRBV20-1|TRBD2
CSASGGLAGGSTDTQYF
TGCAGTGCTAGCGGCGGACTAGCGGGAGGCAGCACAGATACGCAGTATTTT
>.|TRBJ1-2|TRBV10-2|.
CASSETGPYGYTF
TGCGCCAGCAGTGAGACAGGCCCCTATGGCTACACCTTC
>.|TRBJ2-6|TRBV7-8|.
CASSLGESIGANVLTF
TGTGCCAGCAGCTTAGGGGAGTCGATTGGGGCCAACGTCCTGACTTTC
>.|TRBJ1-5|TRBV19|.
CASSGGAVGNQPQHF
TGTGCCAGTAGTGGGGGGGCAGTTGGCAATCAGCCCCAGCATTTT
>.|TRBJ1-5|TRBV2|TRBD1
CASSGTGGSYQPQHF
TGTGCCAGCAGTGGGACAGGCGGTTCCTATCAGCCCCAGCATTTT
>.|TRBJ2-2|TRBV15|.
CATGERPGELFF
TGTGCCACCGGAGAGAGACCCGGGGAGCTGTTTTTT
>.|TRBJ2-1|TRBV27|TRBD2
CASSGRLAGGDEQFF
TGTGCCAGCAGTGGGAGACTAGCGGGAGGGGATGAGCAGTTCTTC
>few|TRBJ1-2|TRBV6-5|TRBD1
CASSYSQGANYGYTF
TGTGCCAGCAGTTACTCGCAGGGGGCGAACTATGGCTACACCTTC
>few|TRBJ2-5|TRBV10-3|TRBD2
CAISELAGGGETQYF
TGTGCCATCAGTGAGTTGGCCGGCGGGGGAGAGACCCAGTACTTC
>few|TRBJ2-5|TRBV20-1|.
CSATDWLGTQYF
TGCAGTGCTACCGACTGGTTAGGGACCCAGTACTTC
>few|TRBJ2-3|TRBV5-4|.
CASSLAGARTDTQYF
TGTGCCAGCAGCTTGGCAGGGGCGAGGACAGATACGCAGTATTTT
>.|TRBJ2-3|TRBV20-1|.
CSATIPRGRSDTQYF
TGCAGTGCTACCATCCCCAGGGGTAGATCAGATACGCAGTATTTT
>.|TRBJ2-5|TRBV5-5|TRBD1
CASSYKPGQGQETQYF
TGTGCCAGCAGCTACAAACCGGGACAGGGCCAAGAGACCCAGTACTTC
>.|TRBJ2-3|TRBV5-5|.
CASSGEDSSSTDTQYF
TGTGCCAGCAGCGGGGAAGACAGCTCTAGCACAGATACGCAGTATTTT
>.|TRBJ2-5|TRBV2|TRBD2
CASRSGTSGSETQYF
TGTGCCAGCAGATCGGGGACTAGCGGGTCTGAGACCCAGTACTTC
>.|TRBJ1-2|TRBV6-5|.
CASSYFSREYGYTF
TGTGCCAGCAGTTACTTTTCCAGGGAGTATGGCTACACCTTC
>.|TRBJ1-1|TRBV7-9|.
CASTRGGNTEAFF
TGTGCCAGCACCCGAGGAGGGAACACTGAAGCTTTCTTT
>.|TRBJ2-7|TRBV7-6|.
CASSSTPGQAHITIEQYF
TGTGCCAGCAGCTCCACCCCGGGTCAGGCCCATATTACGATCGAGCAGTACTTC
>.|TRBJ1-5|TRBV6-5|.
CASSYSSWPQHF
TGTGCCAGCAGTTACTCGTCCTGGCCCCAGCATTTT
>once|TRBJ1-1|TRBV2|TRBD1
CASTGTVNTEAFF
TGTGCCAGCACCGGGACAGTGAACACTGAAGCTTTCTTT
>.|TRBJ2-5|TRBV28|TRBD1
CASSSGQGVQETQYF
TGTGCCAGCAGTTCTGGACAGGGGGTACAAGAGACCCAGTACTTC
>few|TRBJ1-5|TRBV19|.
CASKGQGAQPQHF
TGTGCCAGTAAAGGGCAGGGTGCTCAGCCCCAGCATTTT
>few|TRBJ1-2|TRBV7-9|.
CASSLVGDGYTF
TGTGCCAGCAGCTTAGTAGGGGACGGCTACACCTTC
>.|TRBJ2-7|TRBV12-3/TRBV12-4|.
CASSTRDRSYEQYF
TGTGCCAGCAGTACCCGGGACCGGAGCTACGAGCAGTACTTC
>.|TRBJ2-1|TRBV7-2|TRBD2
CASSPEGLGLNEQFF
TGTGCCAGCAGTCCCGAGGGACTAGGACTGAATGAGCAGTTCTTC
>.|TRBJ1-5|TRBV20-1|TRBD1
CSASFGTGNQPQHF
TGCAGTGCTAGTTTCGGGACAGGGAATCAGCCCCAGCATTTT
>.|TRBJ1-5|TRBV4-3|.
CASSQDLSGGNQPQHF
TGCGCCAGCAGCCAAGATCTGAGCGGGGGCAATCAGCCCCAGCATTTT
>.|TRBJ1-1|TRBV20-1|.
CSATPPGRNTEAFF
TGCAGTGCGACCCCACCGGGGCGGAACACTGAAGCTTTCTTT
>.|TRBJ2-1|TRBV10-1|TRBD2
CASSMAGGHEQFF
TGCGCCAGCAGTATGGCGGGGGGGCATGAGCAGTTCTTC
>.|TRBJ1-1|TRBV27|TRBD1
CASSFYGQGNSEAFF
TGTGCCAGCAGTTTCTACGGACAGGGTAATTCTGAAGCTTTCTTT
>once|TRBJ2-1|TRBV15|TRBD2
CATSRDVPAGEREEQFF
TGTGCCACCAGCAGAGATGTCCCAGCGGGGGAGCGTGAGGAGCAGTTCTTC
>.|TRBJ1-2|TRBV4-1|TRBD1
CASSRSHTQGAWGYTF
TGCGCCAGCAGCCGCTCCCATACACAGGGGGCTTGGGGCTACACCTTC
>.|TRBJ1-5|TRBV27|.
CASRSAIRGQPQHF
TGTGCCAGCAGATCAGCGATCAGGGGTCAGCCCCAGCATTTT
>.|TRBJ1-1|TRBV5-4|TRBD1
CASSVLKGGVSMYTEAFF
TGTGCCAGTAGCGTTTTGAAAGGGGGCGTCTCGATGTACACTGAAGCTTTCTTT
>.|TRBJ1-6|TRBV6-1|.
CASSAATRPDSPLHF
TGTGCCAGCAGTGCTGCGACCCGGCCGGATTCACCCCTCCACTTT
>.|TRBJ1-4|TRBV25-1|.
CASSEAGALGGELFF
TGTGCCAGCAGTGAGGCAGGAGCCCTGGGTGGGGAACTGTTTTTT
>few|TRBJ1-1|TRBV30|.
CAYGRQPGEAFF
TGTGCCTACGGCCGACAGCCCGGAGAAGCTTTCTTT
>.|TRBJ2-3|TRBV20-1|TRBD2
CSARVSGRVDTQYF
TGCAGTGCTAGGGTTAGCGGGAGGGTAGATACGCAGTATTTT
>.|TRBJ1-2|TRBV11-2|.
CASSPMLETAYGYTF
TGTGCCAGCAGCCCGATGCTCGAGACAGCCTATGGCTACACCTTC
>.|TRBJ2-2|TRBV19|.
CASRGDTDTGELFF
TGTGCCAGTAGGGGGGACACTGACACCGGGGAGCTGTTTTTT
>.|TRBJ2-7|TRBV7-2|TRBD2
CASSPPRGSYEQYF
TGTGCCAGCAGCCCACCGCGGGGGTCCTACGAGCAGTACTTC
>few|TRBJ1-2|TRBV5-4|.
CASSLPATNYGYTF
TGTGCCAGCAGCTTGCCAGCGACTAACTATGGCTACACCTTC
>.|TRBJ1-2|TRBV15|TRBD1
CATSRDSLRQGVLGVSFGYTF
TGTGCCACCAGCAGAGATTCACTACGACAGGGGGTGTTAGGGGTTTCGTTTGGCTACACCTTC
>few|TRBJ1-6|TRBV19|.
CASRDIGNSPLHF
TGTGCCAGCAGGGACATAGGAAATTCACCCCTCCACTTT